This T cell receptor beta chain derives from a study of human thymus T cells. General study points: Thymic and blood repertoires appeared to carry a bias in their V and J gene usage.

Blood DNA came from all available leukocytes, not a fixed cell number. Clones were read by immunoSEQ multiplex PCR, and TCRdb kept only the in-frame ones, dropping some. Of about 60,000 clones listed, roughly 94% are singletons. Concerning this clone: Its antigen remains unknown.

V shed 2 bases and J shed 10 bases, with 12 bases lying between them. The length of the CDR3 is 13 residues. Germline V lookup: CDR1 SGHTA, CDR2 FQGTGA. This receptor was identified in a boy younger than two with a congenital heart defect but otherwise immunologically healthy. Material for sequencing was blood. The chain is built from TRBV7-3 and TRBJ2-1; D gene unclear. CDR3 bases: TGTGCCAGCAGCTTATCATGGTCAGGAGAGCAGTTCTTC. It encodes CASSLSWSGEQFF. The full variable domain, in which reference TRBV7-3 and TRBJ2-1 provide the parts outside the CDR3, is GAGVSQTPSNKVTEKGKYVELRCDPISGHTALYWYRQSLGQGPEFLIYFQGTGAADDSGLPNDRFFAVRPEGSVSTLKIQRTERGDSAVYLCASSLSWSGEQFFGPGTRLTVL.